Listed here is a single TCR beta chain. The sample originates from a study of T cell changes during pregnancy in multiple sclerosis. This CDR3 region has 18 residues. Germline CDR1 is SGHAT and CDR2 is FQNNGV. Trimming removed 2 bases at V and 3 bases at J, with 20 bases between. Using immunoSEQ multiplex PCR, the repertoire was profiled, and TCRdb retains in-frame clones only, with some absent. The table lists around 88,000 clones, over 80% of them singletons. Material: peripheral blood, obtained in the first trimester of pregnancy. This TCR came from a female donor with multiple sclerosis, enrolled in a pregnancy study. The chain employs TRBV11-2 and TRBJ2-4, with a weak D call TRBD2 (6 bases). CDR3: CASSLMESGDWVKNIQYF. CDR3 DNA: TGTGCCAGCAGCTTAATGGAGTCGGGGGATTGGGTCAAAAACATTCAGTACTTC.